Shown below are 30 T cell receptor beta chains from a single sample sequenced in a study of control samples from healthy donors and cancer patients. Assay used: immunoSEQ multiplex PCR; TCRdb lists only in-frame clones, some missing. The repertoire holds about 140,000 clones, with roughly 92% as singletons. The sample taken for sequencing was blood. These receptor sequences come from a man aged 25 to 40 in good health.

This chain links TRBV19 with TRBJ2-7, with TRBD1 as a possible D gene (5 bases). The CDR3 contains 14 residues. V gave up 1 base and J gave up 5 bases, with 12 bases separating them. The germline V gene encodes CDR1 LNHDA and CDR2 SQIVND (reference sequence). CDR3 DNA: TGTGCCAGTAGTATAGGACAGCCTTCCAACGAGCAGTACTTC. It translates to CASSIGQPSNEQYF. Combining the CDR3 with reference TRBV19 and TRBJ2-7 gives the whole variable domain DGGITQSPKYLFRKEGQNVTLSCEQNLNHDAMYWYRQDPGQGLRLIYYSQIVNDFQKGDIAEGYSVSREKKESFPLTVTSAQKNPTAFYLCASSIGQPSNEQYFGPGTRLTVT.

The J gene is TRBJ2-4, the V gene TRBV19; either TRBD1 or TRBD2 may supply D (6 bases each). This CDR3 spans 12 amino acids. CDR1 and CDR2 (germline): LNHDA, SQIVND (reference sequence). The V end was cut by 8 bases, the J end by 6 bases, with 11 bases between. The CDR3 DNA reads as TGTGCCAGTGGACTACAGGGAAACATTCAGTACTTC. This translates into CASGLQGNIQYF.

The chain is built from TRBV27 and TRBJ2-5; D is undetermined. V was shortened by 3 bases and J by 2 bases, with 7 bases between the two germline ends. Germline-derived CDR1 and CDR2 are MNHEY and SMNVEV (reference sequence). This CDR3 is built from 13 residues. The CDR3 DNA reads as TGTGCCAGCAGTTTCGTGGGGCAAGAGACCCAGTACTTC. Translation gives CASSFVGQETQYF.

DNA of the CDR3: TGTGCCAGTACCGCGACAGGTATGACGACTTTCTTT. It is translated as CASTATGMTTFF. The genes are TRBV19 and TRBJ1-1; weak D call: TRBD1 (6 bases). Deletions cut 7 bases from V and 12 bases from J, with 18 bases between. CDR1 is LNHDA, CDR2 SQIVND, per germline (reference sequence). The CDR3 totals 12 residues. The full variable domain, in which reference TRBV19 and TRBJ1-1 provide the parts outside the CDR3, is DGGITQSPKYLFRKEGQNVTLSCEQNLNHDAMYWYRQDPGQGLRLIYYSQIVNDFQKGDIAEGYSVSREKKESFPLTVTSAQKNPTAFYLCASTATGMTTFFGQGTRLTVV.

The rearrangement uses TRBV7-8 and TRBJ2-1; TRBD2 aligns across 8 bases. Germline CDR1 and CDR2: SGHVS and FQNEAQ. The CDR3 runs 16 residues. J lost 0 bases, V lost 5 bases, and 6 bases had no gene match. CDR3 in DNA: TGTGCCAGCAGCGCCACCGGGACTAGCTCCTACAATGAGCAGTTCTTC. It specifies CASSATGTSSYNEQFF.

This chain joins TRBV28 and TRBJ1-1, with D perhaps TRBD1 (6 bases). The V end lost 2 bases, the J end lost 1 base, and 14 bases lay between the germline ends. The CDR3 runs 16 residues. In germline, CDR1 is MDHEN, CDR2 SYDVKM. The DNA for the CDR3 is TGTGCCAGCAGTTTAGCCCCGGCCAGGGGGAACACTGAAGCTTTCTTT. This gives the protein CASSLAPARGNTEAFF.

The chain joins TRBV7-3 to TRBJ2-2; 10 bases are a match to TRBD2. Looked up from germline, CDR1 is SGHTA and CDR2 is FQGTGA. V lost 3 bases, J lost 0 bases, and 1 base stayed unmatched. The CDR3 runs to 16 residues. The CDR3 bases are TGTGCCAGCAGCTTCACTAGCGGGGCGAACACCGGGGAGCTGTTTTTT. Protein sequence: CASSFTSGANTGELFF. Full variable domain (rest looked up from reference TRBV7-3 and TRBJ2-2): GAGVSQTPSNKVTEKGKYVELRCDPISGHTALYWYRQSLGQGPEFLIYFQGTGAADDSGLPNDRFFAVRPEGSVSTLKIQRTERGDSAVYLCASSFTSGANTGELFFGEGSRLTVL.

The chain combines TRBV24-1 with TRBJ2-1; maybe TRBD1 (5 bases). Germline V gene data show CDR1 as KGHDR and CDR2 as SFDVKD. V was trimmed by 6 bases and J by 7 bases, leaving 21 bases between them. The CDR3 extends over 16 amino acids. CDR3 DNA sequence: TGTGCCACCAGTATAACAGGTACCCAAGACGCGAATGAGCAGTTCTTC. It codes for CATSITGTQDANEQFF.

V and J are TRBV7-8 and TRBJ1-3, with D tentatively TRBD1 (6 bases). Germline assignment: CDR1 SGHVS and CDR2 FQNEAQ. This CDR3 contains 16 residues. V lost 5 bases and J 4 bases, leaving 18 bases between the germline ends. The DNA of the CDR3 is TGTGCCAGCAGCAGAAACAGGGTATCGTTAGGAAACACCATATATTTT. This encodes CASSRNRVSLGNTIYF.

This clone was detected only once. The gene calls are TRBV28 and TRBJ2-1; TRBD2 might be the D (6 bases). Germline V gene sequence: CDR1 MDHEN, CDR2 SYDVKM. This CDR3 region has 16 residues. The V and J ends lost 2 bases and 6 bases respectively, with 17 bases between them. The CDR3 sequence is CASSLPAGVGGNEQFF. The CDR3 nucleotides are TGTGCCAGCAGTTTACCAGCTGGGGTCGGGGGCAATGAGCAGTTCTTC.

This chain connects TRBV25-1 to TRBJ1-2; 10 nucleotides match TRBD1. CDR1 is MGHDK, CDR2 SYGVNS, per germline. V shed 0 bases and J 7 bases; nucleotides not matched to a gene: 5. CDR3 length: 15 amino acids. The DNA of the CDR3 is TGTGCCAGCAGTGAATATCGGACAGGGGGTTTTGGCTACACCTTC. This codes for CASSEYRTGGFGYTF.

V usage is TRBV4-2 and J usage is TRBJ2-1; 12 nucleotides line up with TRBD2. The germline V gene has CDR1 LGHNA and CDR2 YNFKEQ. The CDR3 sequence is 16 residues long. V lost 0 bases, J lost 7 bases, and 4 bases stayed unmatched. Here the CDR3 DNA reads TGTGCCAGCAGCCAAGAACAGACTAGCGGGAGTAATGAGCAGTTCTTC. Its protein product is CASSQEQTSGSNEQFF.

V and J are TRBV11-2 and TRBJ2-3; D assignment may be TRBD1 or TRBD2 (5 bases each). Germline V lookup: CDR1 SGHAT, CDR2 FQNNGV. V was shortened by 1 base and J by 4 bases, with 9 bases between the two germline ends. CDR3 length equals 14 residues. CDR3 region: CASSLGGSADTQYF. CDR3 in DNA: TGTGCCAGCAGCTTAGGGGGGAGCGCAGATACGCAGTATTTT. Combining the CDR3 with reference TRBV11-2 and TRBJ2-3 gives the whole variable domain EAGVAQSPRYKIIEKRQSVAFWCNPISGHATLYWYQQILGQGPKLLIQFQNNGVVDDSQLPKDRFSAERLKGVDSTLKIQPAKLEDSAVYLCASSLGGSADTQYFGPGTRLTVL.

The V call is TRBV15, the J call TRBJ2-1; D call uncertain. CDR1 LNHNV and CDR2 YYDKDF come from the germline V gene (reference sequence). Trimming removed 3 bases at V and 8 bases at J, with 11 bases between. The CDR3 is made up of 13 amino acids. The CDR3: CATSSLLGYEQFF. The DNA of the CDR3 is TGTGCCACCAGCAGTTTATTAGGATATGAGCAGTTCTTC. Together with reference TRBV15 and TRBJ2-1, the CDR3 gives the full variable domain: DAMVIQNPRYQVTQFGKPVTLSCSQTLNHNVMYWYQQKSSQAPKLLFHYYDKDFNNEADTPDNFQSRRPNTSFCFLDIRSPGLGDTAMYLCATSSLLGYEQFFGPGTRLTVL.

This chain uses TRBV9 with TRBJ2-7; no reliable D call. The CDR3 is 14 amino acids. V lost 4 bases and J 1 base, leaving 12 bases between the germline ends. The germline gives CDR1 SGDLS, CDR2 YYNGEE. CDR3 loop: CASSFSPKSYEQYF. The CDR3 coding sequence is TGTGCCAGCAGCTTTTCGCCAAAATCCTACGAGCAGTACTTC.

The chain recombines TRBV3-1 (or the pseudogene TRBV3-2) with TRBJ2-3, with D maybe TRBD2 (5 bases). Germline V CDR1 and CDR2: LGHDT, YNNKEL (reference sequence). V gave up 0 bases and J gave up 4 bases, with 26 bases separating them. There are 20 residues in the CDR3. CDR3 loop: CASSQDRGLRPRSGSDTQYF. CDR3 bases: TGTGCCAGCAGCCAAGATCGTGGACTCAGGCCCCGTTCGGGGTCAGATACGCAGTATTTT.

This clone appeared a single time. CDR3 protein: CASKELAGGYEQYF. Here the CDR3 DNA reads TGTGCCAGCAAGGAACTAGCGGGAGGGTACGAGCAGTACTTC. V gene TRBV6-5 combines with J gene TRBJ2-7; 13 bases are a match to TRBD2. J lost 4 bases, V lost 7 bases, and 4 bases had no gene match. CDR3 length: 14 residues. CDR1 and CDR2 (germline): MNHEY, SVGAGI.

J is TRBJ2-1 and V is TRBV6-6; D uncertain. The CDR3 contains 14 residues. V dropped 7 bases and J dropped 4 bases, with 14 bases sitting between them. Germline loops: CDR1 MNHNY, CDR2 SVGAGI (reference sequence). This CDR3 reads CASTDTADYNEQFF. The CDR3 region has the DNA TGTGCCAGCACAGACACCGCCGATTACAATGAGCAGTTCTTC.

This clone was observed a single time. The chain is built from TRBV7-8 and TRBJ1-1, with TRBD1 as a possible D gene (6 bases). The CDR3 covers 16 residues. Looked up from germline, CDR1 is SGHVS and CDR2 is FQNEAQ. V shed 4 bases and J shed 1 base, with 16 bases lying between them. CDR3: CASSSKIWTANTEAFF. The CDR3 DNA reads TGTGCCAGCAGCTCAAAGATCTGGACAGCGAACACTGAAGCTTTCTTT.

The chain links TRBV11-1 to TRBJ1-2; possible D gene TRBD1, 6 bases. Germline CDR1 SGHAT, CDR2 FQDESV (reference sequence). The V end lost 5 bases, the J end lost 4 bases, and 20 bases lay between the germline ends. This CDR3 has 16 amino acids. CDR3 sequence reads: CASSPSDSLKSYGYTF. The CDR3 bases are TGTGCCAGCAGCCCCTCGGACAGCCTCAAGAGCTATGGCTACACCTTC.

This chain uses TRBV30 with TRBJ2-1; tentatively, D is TRBD2 (5 bases). V gave up 5 bases and J gave up 9 bases, with 8 bases separating them. The germline CDR1 and CDR2 sequences are GTSNPN and SVGIG (reference sequence). This CDR3 region has 10 residues. CDR3 protein: CAWGGGEQFF. The CDR3, as DNA: TGTGCCTGGGGCGGAGGTGAGCAGTTCTTC.

The chain links TRBV29-1 to TRBJ2-7; D gene unclear. CDR1 is SQVTM, CDR2 ANQGSEA, per germline. CDR3 length: 12 amino acids. V gave up 8 bases and J gave up 3 bases, with 14 bases separating them. The CDR3 coding sequence is TGCAGCATCAGAGCCCCAAACTACGAGCAGTACTTC. It yields the protein CSIRAPNYEQYF.

The V call is TRBV10-3, the J call TRBJ2-5; 13 bases match TRBD2. This CDR3 is 18 amino acids long. Germline V gene data show CDR1 as ENHRY and CDR2 as SYGVKD. The V segment lost 0 bases and the J segment 4 bases; nucleotides outside the gene matches: 8. The CDR3 region is CAISESWWTSGSLETQYF. Here the CDR3 DNA reads TGTGCCATCAGTGAGTCGTGGTGGACTAGCGGGAGTCTAGAGACCCAGTACTTC.

V usage is TRBV18 and J usage is TRBJ1-2; D is ambiguous. Germline loops: CDR1 KGHSH, CDR2 LQKENI. Trimming shortened V by 2 bases and J by 0 bases, and 7 bases separated the two germline ends. The length of the CDR3 is 14 residues. The CDR3 sequence: CASSPSSANYGYTF. The CDR3 DNA follows: TGTGCCAGCTCACCAAGCAGCGCTAACTATGGCTACACCTTC.

DNA of the CDR3: TGTGCCAGCAGCAAGTACGGACAGGGGAGTTCACCCCTCCACTTT. The encoded protein is CASSKYGQGSSPLHF. This rearrangement joins TRBV2 to TRBJ1-6; 9 positions agree with TRBD1. This CDR3 spans 15 amino acids. The germline V gene has CDR1 SNHLY and CDR2 FYNNEI. The V segment lost 6 bases and the J segment 9 bases; nucleotides outside the gene matches: 9. Full variable domain (outside the CDR3, taken from reference TRBV2 and TRBJ1-6): EPEVTQTPSHQVTQMGQEVILRCVPISNHLYFYWYRQILGQKVEFLVSFYNNEISEKSEIFDDQFSVERPDGSNFTLKIRSTKLEDSAMYFCASSKYGQGSSPLHFGNGTRLTVT.

This chain connects TRBV24-1 to TRBJ2-3; 10 positions match TRBD2. The V gene end was trimmed by 7 bases and the J gene end by 4 bases; junction bases not matched to a gene: 4. The CDR3 runs 14 residues. Germline V gene lookup returns CDR1 KGHDR and CDR2 SFDVKD. CDR3 bases: TGTGCCACCAGAAGTAGCGGGAGGTCAGATACGCAGTATTTT. Its protein product is CATRSSGRSDTQYF.

In DNA, the CDR3 is TGTGCCAGCAGTACCCGACGGACTAGCCTCTACAATGAGCAGTTCTTC. It specifies CASSTRRTSLYNEQFF. The rearrangement links TRBV6-2 or TRBV6-3 to TRBJ2-1, with TRBD2 matching 8 bases. CDR1 is MNHEY, CDR2 SVGEGT, per germline. The CDR3 has 16 amino acids. With 5 bases clipped from V and 3 bases from J, the junction kept 9 bases outside the gene matches.

The rearrangement joins TRBV7-2 to TRBJ1-1; possible D gene TRBD1, 6 bases. This CDR3 is built from 17 residues. Per the germline V gene, CDR1 is SGHTA and CDR2 is FQGNSA. The V and J ends lost 4 bases and 4 bases respectively, with 22 bases between them. CDR3 protein: CASSSRGGGASSTEAFF. DNA of the CDR3: TGTGCCAGCAGCTCCCGAGGGGGGGGCGCTTCGAGCACTGAAGCTTTCTTT.

The chain links TRBV5-1 to TRBJ2-1, with TRBD2 matching over 12 bases. This CDR3 spans 16 amino acids. V lost 0 bases and J lost 3; bases outside the gene matches: 1. The germline gives CDR1 SGHRS, CDR2 YFSETQ. CDR3 in amino acids: CASSLGLAGVYNEQFF. In DNA, the CDR3 is TGCGCCAGCAGCTTGGGACTAGCGGGAGTCTACAATGAGCAGTTCTTC.

DNA for the CDR3: TGTGCCAGCAGTTTTGGACAGTCGGACACTGAAGCTTTCTTT. It translates to CASSFGQSDTEAFF. V and J are TRBV28 and TRBJ1-1; a weak D match, TRBD1 (6 bases). The germline CDR1 and CDR2 sequences are MDHEN and SYDVKM. With 3 bases removed from V and 3 bases from J, the gap between germline ends came to 11 bases. The CDR3 sequence is 14 residues long.